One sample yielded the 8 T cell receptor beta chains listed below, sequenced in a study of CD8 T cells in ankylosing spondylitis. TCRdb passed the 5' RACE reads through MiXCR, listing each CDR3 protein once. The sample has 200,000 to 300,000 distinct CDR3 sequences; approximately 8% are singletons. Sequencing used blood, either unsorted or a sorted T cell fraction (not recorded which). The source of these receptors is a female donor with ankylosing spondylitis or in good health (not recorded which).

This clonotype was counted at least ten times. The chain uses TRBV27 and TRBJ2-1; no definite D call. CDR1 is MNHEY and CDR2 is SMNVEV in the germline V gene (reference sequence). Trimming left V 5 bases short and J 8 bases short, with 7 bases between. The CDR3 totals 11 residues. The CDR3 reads CASSPHDEQFF. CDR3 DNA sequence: TGTGCCAGCAGTCCCCACGATGAGCAGTTCTTC.

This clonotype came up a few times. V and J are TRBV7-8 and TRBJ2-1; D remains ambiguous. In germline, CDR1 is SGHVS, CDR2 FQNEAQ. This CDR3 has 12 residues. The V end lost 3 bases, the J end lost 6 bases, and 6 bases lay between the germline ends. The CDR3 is CASSFMGNEQFF. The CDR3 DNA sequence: TGTGCCAGCAGCTTTATGGGCAATGAGCAGTTCTTC.

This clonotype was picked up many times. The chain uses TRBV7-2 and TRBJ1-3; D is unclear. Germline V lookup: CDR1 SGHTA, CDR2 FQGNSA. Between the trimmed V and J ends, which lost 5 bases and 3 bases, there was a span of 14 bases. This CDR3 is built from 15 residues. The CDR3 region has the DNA TGTGCCAGCAGCCCCTCCGGAGGGAATGGAAACACCATATATTTT. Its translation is CASSPSGGNGNTIYF. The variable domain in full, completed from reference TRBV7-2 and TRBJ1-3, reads GAGVSQSPSNKVTEKGKDVELRCDPISGHTALYWYRQSLGQGLEFLIYFQGNSAPDKSGLPSDRFSAERTGGSVSTLTIQRTQQEDSAVYLCASSPSGGNGNTIYFGEGSWLTVV.

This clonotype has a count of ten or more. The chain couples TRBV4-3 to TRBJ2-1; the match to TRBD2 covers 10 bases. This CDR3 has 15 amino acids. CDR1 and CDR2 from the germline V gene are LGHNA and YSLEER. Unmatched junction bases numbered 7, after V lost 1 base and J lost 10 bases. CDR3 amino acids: CASSQGLAGAREQFF. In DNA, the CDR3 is TGCGCCAGCAGCCAAGGTCTAGCGGGAGCACGGGAGCAGTTCTTC.

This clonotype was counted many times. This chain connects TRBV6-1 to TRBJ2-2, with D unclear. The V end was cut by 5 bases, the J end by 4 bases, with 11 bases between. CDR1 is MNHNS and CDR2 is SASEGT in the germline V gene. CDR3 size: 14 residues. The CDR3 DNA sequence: TGTGCCAGCAGTCAACTTAGTGGCACCGGGGAGCTGTTTTTT. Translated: CASSQLSGTGELFF.

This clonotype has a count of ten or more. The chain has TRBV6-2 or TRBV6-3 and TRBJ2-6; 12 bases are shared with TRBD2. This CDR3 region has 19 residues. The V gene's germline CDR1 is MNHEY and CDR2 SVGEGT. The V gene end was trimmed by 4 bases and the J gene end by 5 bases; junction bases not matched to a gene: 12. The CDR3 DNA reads TGTGCCAGCAGTTTCGGCTTACTAGCGGGAGGAACGAGGGCCAACGTCCTGACTTTC. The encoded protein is CASSFGLLAGGTRANVLTF.

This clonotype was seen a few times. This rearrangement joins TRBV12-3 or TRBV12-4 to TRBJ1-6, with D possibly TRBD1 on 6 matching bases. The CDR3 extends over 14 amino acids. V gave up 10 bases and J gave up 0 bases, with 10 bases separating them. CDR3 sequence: CATTGSSYNSPLHF. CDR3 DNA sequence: TGTGCCACCACAGGGAGCTCCTATAATTCACCCCTCCACTTT.

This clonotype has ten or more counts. The CDR3 DNA follows: TGTGCCAGCAGCTTAGAGTGGGGGGGTTCGAGGACCGGGGAGCTGTTTTTT. As protein: CASSLEWGGSRTGELFF. This sequence joins TRBV7-2 and TRBJ2-2, with TRBD2 matching over 7 bases. Per germline, CDR1 SGHTA and CDR2 FQGNSA. The V gene end was trimmed by 1 base and the J gene end by 5 bases; junction bases not matched to a gene: 10. There are 17 residues in the CDR3.